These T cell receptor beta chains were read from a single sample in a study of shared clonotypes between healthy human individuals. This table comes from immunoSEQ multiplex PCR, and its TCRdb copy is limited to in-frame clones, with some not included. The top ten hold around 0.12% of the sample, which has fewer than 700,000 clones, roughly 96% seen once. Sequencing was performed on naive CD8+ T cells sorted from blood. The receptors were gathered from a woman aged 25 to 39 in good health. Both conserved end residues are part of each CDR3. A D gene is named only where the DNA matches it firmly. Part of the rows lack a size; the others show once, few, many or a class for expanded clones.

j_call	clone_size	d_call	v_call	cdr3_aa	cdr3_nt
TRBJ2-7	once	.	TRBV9	CASSASWGSLSYEQYF	TGTGCCAGCAGCGCCTCTTGGGGGAGTCTTTCCTACGAGCAGTACTTC
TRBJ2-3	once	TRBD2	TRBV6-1	CASSALGGDTQYF	TGTGCCAGCAGTGCCCTGGGGGGGGATACGCAGTATTTT
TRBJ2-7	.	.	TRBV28	CASSPFGEQYF	TGTGCCAGCAGCCCCTTCGGCGAGCAGTACTTC
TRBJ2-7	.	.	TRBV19	CASSIGDRRKYEQYF	TGTGCCAGTAGTATTGGAGACCGTCGGAAATACGAGCAGTACTTC
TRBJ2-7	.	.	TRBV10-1	CASSETDLPYEQYF	TGCGCCAGCAGTGAAACGGACCTTCCCTACGAGCAGTACTTC
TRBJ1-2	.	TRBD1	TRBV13	CASSSGTGLNGYTF	TGTGCCAGCAGCTCAGGGACAGGGCTGAATGGCTACACCTTC
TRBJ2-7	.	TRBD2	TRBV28	CASSFRTSGSYEQYF	TGTGCCAGCAGTTTCCGGACTAGCGGCTCCTACGAGCAGTACTTC
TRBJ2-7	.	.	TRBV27	CASSLLGSLYEQYF	TGTGCCAGCAGTTTGTTGGGTTCCCTCTACGAGCAGTACTTC
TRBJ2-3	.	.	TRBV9	CASSPQPKGSTDTQYF	TGTGCCAGCAGCCCACAGCCCAAGGGAAGCACAGATACGCAGTATTTT
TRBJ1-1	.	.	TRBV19	CASIDDRETMNTEAFF	TGTGCCAGTATCGACGACAGAGAGACTATGAACACTGAAGCTTTCTTT
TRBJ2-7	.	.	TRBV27	CASSHFGVSYEQYF	TGTGCCAGCAGTCACTTCGGGGTCTCCTACGAGCAGTACTTC
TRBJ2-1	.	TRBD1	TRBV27	CASSRGQGYNEQFF	TGTGCCAGCAGTCGGGGACAGGGTTACAATGAGCAGTTCTTC
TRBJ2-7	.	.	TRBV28	CASSLEWSYEQYF	TGTGCCAGCAGTTTAGAGTGGTCCTACGAGCAGTACTTC
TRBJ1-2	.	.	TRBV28	CASRQGSYGYTF	TGTGCCAGCAGACAGGGCAGCTATGGCTACACCTTC
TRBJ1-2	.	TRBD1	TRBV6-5	CASGTTGGQGYTF	TGTGCCAGCGGAACGACAGGGGGCCAAGGCTACACCTTC
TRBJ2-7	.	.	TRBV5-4	CASSPNDRSPYEQYF	TGTGCCAGCAGCCCAAACGACAGATCTCCCTACGAGCAGTACTTC
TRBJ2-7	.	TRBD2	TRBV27	CASSLRSPSGYEQYF	TGTGCCAGCAGTTTAAGATCCCCTAGCGGCTACGAGCAGTACTTC
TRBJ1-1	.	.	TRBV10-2	CASSESWGREGTEAFF	TGCGCCAGCAGTGAGTCATGGGGGCGGGAGGGGACTGAAGCTTTCTTT
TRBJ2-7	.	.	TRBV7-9	CASRPNVGSSYEQYF	TGTGCCAGCAGGCCAAATGTCGGGTCTTCCTACGAGCAGTACTTC
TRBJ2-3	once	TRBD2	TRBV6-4	CASSDGAGGPTDTQYF	TGTGCCAGCAGTGATGGAGCGGGAGGCCCCACAGATACGCAGTATTTT
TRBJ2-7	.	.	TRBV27	CASSLGRRYEQYF	TGTGCCAGCAGTTTGGGGAGACGTTACGAGCAGTACTTC
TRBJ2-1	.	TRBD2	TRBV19	CASSLLGLAGEIEQFF	TGTGCCAGTAGTCTTCTCGGACTAGCGGGAGAGATTGAGCAGTTCTTC
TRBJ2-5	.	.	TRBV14	CASSQERLAWETQYF	TGTGCCAGCAGCCAAGAGCGGCTAGCGTGGGAGACCCAGTACTTC
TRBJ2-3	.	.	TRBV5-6	CASSFDGSGDTQYF	TGTGCCAGCAGCTTTGATGGGAGCGGAGATACGCAGTATTTT
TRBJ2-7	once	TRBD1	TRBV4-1	CASSHRTGGNEQYF	TGCGCCAGCAGCCACCGGACAGGGGGCAACGAGCAGTACTTC
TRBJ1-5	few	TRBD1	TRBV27	CASRPGGAGQPQHF	TGTGCCAGCAGGCCAGGGGGCGCGGGTCAGCCCCAGCATTTT
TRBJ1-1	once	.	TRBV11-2	CASSLPGAVTEAFF	TGTGCCAGCAGCTTACCGGGGGCGGTCACTGAAGCTTTCTTT
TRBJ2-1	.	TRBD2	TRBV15	CATSRYKREDYNEQFF	TGTGCCACCAGCAGATACAAGCGGGAGGACTACAATGAGCAGTTCTTC
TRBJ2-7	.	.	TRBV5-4	CASSPTTSSLYQYF	TGTGCCAGCAGCCCCACAACTAGCTCCTTGTACCAGTACTTC
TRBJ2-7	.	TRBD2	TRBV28	CASSPGLAGYEQYF	TGTGCCAGCAGCCCAGGACTAGCGGGATACGAGCAGTACTTC
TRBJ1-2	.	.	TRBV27	CASSPGPGSNYGYTF	TGTGCCAGCAGTCCCGGGCCAGGGTCTAACTATGGCTACACCTTC
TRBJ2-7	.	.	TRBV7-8	CASSLGPSYEQYF	TGTGCCAGCAGCTTAGGTCCCTCCTACGAGCAGTACTTC
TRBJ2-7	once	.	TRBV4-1	CASSQSAAGSAYEQYF	TGCGCCAGCAGCCAAAGCGCGGCCGGTTCGGCGTACGAGCAGTACTTC
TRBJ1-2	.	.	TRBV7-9	CASSLGRVGGYTF	TGTGCCAGCAGCTTAGGCAGGGTCGGAGGCTACACCTTC
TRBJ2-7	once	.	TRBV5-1	CASSSRTGTNFYEQYF	TGCGCCAGCAGCTCGCGCACCGGGACGAATTTCTACGAGCAGTACTTC
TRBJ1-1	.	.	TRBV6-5	CASIKGDTEAFF	TGTGCCAGCATCAAAGGGGACACTGAAGCTTTCTTT
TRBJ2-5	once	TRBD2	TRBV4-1	CASSQVVSGGSETQYF	TGCGCCAGCAGCCAAGTGGTTAGCGGGGGGTCGGAGACCCAGTACTTC
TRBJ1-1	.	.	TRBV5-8	CASSRPRDAPPGNTEAFF	TGTGCCAGCAGCCGGCCCCGGGACGCACCTCCAGGGAACACTGAAGCTTTCTTT
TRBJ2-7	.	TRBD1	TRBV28	CASRIGQGAYEQYF	TGTGCCAGCAGGATAGGACAGGGTGCCTACGAGCAGTACTTC
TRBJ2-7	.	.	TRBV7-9	CASSSRESYEQYF	TGTGCCAGCAGCTCCAGGGAATCCTACGAGCAGTACTTC
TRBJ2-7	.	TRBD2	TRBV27	CASRSGSSYEQYF	TGTGCCAGCAGGAGCGGGAGCTCCTACGAGCAGTACTTC
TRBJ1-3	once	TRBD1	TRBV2	CAKTTQGSRNTIYF	TGTGCCAAAACGACACAGGGGTCACGAAACACCATATATTTT
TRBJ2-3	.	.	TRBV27	CASSLLGTTDTQYF	TGTGCCAGCAGTTTACTAGGGACAACAGATACGCAGTATTTT
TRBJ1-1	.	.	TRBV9	CASSVPSQGTNTEAFF	TGTGCCAGCAGCGTCCCCTCTCAGGGAACGAACACTGAAGCTTTCTTT
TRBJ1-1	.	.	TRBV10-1	CASSERTENTEAFF	TGCGCCAGCAGTGAGAGGACAGAGAACACTGAAGCTTTCTTT
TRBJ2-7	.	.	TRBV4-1	CASSQARAPRNEQYF	TGCGCCAGCAGCCAAGCCCGGGCCCCTCGAAACGAGCAGTACTTC
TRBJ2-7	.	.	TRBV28	CASTFGSPAVEQYF	TGTGCCAGCACCTTCGGGAGTCCCGCCGTTGAGCAGTACTTC
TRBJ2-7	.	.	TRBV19	CASSPSPGSTYEQYF	TGTGCCAGTAGTCCCTCCCCAGGGTCCACCTACGAGCAGTACTTC
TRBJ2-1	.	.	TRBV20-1	CSPTRHNEQFF	TGCAGCCCTACGCGGCACAATGAGCAGTTCTTC
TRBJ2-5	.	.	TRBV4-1	CASSQDLTWGETQYF	TGCGCCAGCAGCCAAGATCTCACTTGGGGAGAGACCCAGTACTTC
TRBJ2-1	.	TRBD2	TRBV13	CASSDTSGRGIEQFF	TGTGCCAGCAGCGATACTAGCGGGAGGGGTATTGAGCAGTTCTTC
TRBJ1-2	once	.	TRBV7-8	CASSLNRDDGGYGYTF	TGTGCCAGCAGCTTAAACCGGGACGATGGGGGCTATGGCTACACCTTC
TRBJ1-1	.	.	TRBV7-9	CASSQETANTEAFF	TGTGCCAGCAGCCAGGAGACAGCGAACACTGAAGCTTTCTTT
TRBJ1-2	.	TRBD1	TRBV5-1	CASSAFRDRGISYGYTF	TGCGCCAGCAGCGCATTCCGGGACAGGGGAATAAGCTATGGCTACACCTTC
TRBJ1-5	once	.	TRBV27	CASSLFGGTHQPQHF	TGTGCCAGCAGTTTATTCGGGGGAACCCATCAGCCCCAGCATTTT